This TCR beta chain derives from a study of cytomegalovirus exposure and HLA in healthy donors. About the research overall: The approximately 690 first-cohort repertoires and the approximately 110 validation repertoires shared the same platform, a later analysis reported.

Using immunoSEQ multiplex PCR, the repertoire was profiled, and TCRdb retains in-frame clones only, with some absent. The sample carries hundreds of thousands of clones, around nine tenths recorded once. Germline lookup yields CDR1 LGHNA and CDR2 YNFKEQ. Trimming at V came to 4 bases and at J to 4 bases, leaving 6 bases not matched to a gene. The length of the CDR3 is 14 residues. Broader study findings: First-cohort TCR clusters were later found to tend to co-occur in the roughly 120 validation repertoires.

A note on this clone: No antigen is known for it.

The chain is built from TRBV4-2 and TRBJ1-1; TRBD1 agrees at 7 bases. The TCR was taken from a young woman in good health and CMV-seronegative. Source material: PBMCs. CDR3 DNA sequence: TGTGCCAGCAGCCTAAAACCAGGGGGCACTGAAGCTTTCTTT. Encoded protein: CASSLKPGGTEAFF.